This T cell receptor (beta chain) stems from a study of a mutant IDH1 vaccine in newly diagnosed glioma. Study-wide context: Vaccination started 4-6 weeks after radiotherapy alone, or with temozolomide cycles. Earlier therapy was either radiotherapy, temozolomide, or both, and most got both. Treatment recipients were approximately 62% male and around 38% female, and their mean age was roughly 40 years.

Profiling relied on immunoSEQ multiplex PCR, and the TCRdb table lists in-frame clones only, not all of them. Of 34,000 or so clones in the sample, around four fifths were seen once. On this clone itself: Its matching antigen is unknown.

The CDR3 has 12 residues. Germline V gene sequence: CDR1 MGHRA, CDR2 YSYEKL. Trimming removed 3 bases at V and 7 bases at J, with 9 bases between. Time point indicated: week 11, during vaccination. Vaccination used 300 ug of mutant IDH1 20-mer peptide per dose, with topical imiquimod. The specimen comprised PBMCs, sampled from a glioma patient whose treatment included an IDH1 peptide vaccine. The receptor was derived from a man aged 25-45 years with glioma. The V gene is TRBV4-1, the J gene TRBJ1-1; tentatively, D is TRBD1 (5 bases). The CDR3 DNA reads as TGCGCCAGCAGCCATAGCCAGGGTGAAGCTTTCTTT. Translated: CASSHSQGEAFF.